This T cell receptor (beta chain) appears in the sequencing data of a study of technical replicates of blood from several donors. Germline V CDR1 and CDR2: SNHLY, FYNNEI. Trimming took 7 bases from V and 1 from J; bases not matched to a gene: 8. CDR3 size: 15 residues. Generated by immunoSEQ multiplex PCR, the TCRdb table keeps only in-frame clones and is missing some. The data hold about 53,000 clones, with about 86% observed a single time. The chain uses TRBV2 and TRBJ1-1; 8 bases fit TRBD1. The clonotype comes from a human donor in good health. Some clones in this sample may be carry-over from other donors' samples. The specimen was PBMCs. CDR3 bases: TGTGCCAGCACTAAAGAAGGGACAGGGAACACTGAAGCTTTCTTT. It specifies CASTKEGTGNTEAFF.